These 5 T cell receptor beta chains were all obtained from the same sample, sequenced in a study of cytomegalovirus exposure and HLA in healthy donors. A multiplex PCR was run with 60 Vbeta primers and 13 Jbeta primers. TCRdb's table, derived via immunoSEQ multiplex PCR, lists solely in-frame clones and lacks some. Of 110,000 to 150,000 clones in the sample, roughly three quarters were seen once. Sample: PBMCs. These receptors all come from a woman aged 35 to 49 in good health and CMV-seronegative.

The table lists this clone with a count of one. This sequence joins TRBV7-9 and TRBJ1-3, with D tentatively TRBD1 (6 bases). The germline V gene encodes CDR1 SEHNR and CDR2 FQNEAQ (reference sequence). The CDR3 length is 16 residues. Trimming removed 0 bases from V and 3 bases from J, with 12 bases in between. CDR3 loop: CASSLAMGTSGNTIYF. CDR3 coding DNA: TGTGCCAGCAGCTTAGCAATGGGGACAAGTGGAAACACCATATATTTT.

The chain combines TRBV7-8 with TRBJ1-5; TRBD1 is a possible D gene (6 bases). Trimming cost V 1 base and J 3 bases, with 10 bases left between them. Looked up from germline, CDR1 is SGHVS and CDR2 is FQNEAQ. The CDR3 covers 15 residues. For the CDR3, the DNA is TGTGCCAGCAGCTTAGAGGGGGGGAACAATCAGCCCCAGCATTTT. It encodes CASSLEGGNNQPQHF.

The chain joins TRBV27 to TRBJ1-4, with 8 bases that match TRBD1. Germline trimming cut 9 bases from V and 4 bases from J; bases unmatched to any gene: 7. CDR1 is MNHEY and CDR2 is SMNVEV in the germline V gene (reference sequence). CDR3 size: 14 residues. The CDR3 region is CASTRDRGNEKLFF. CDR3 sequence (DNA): TGTGCCAGTACCCGTGACAGGGGTAATGAAAAACTGTTTTTT.

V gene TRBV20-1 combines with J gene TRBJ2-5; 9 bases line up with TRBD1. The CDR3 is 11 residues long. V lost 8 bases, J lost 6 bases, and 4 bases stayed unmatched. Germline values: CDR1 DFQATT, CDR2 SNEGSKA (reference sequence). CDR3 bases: TGCAGTCAGACAGGGGGGAAGACCCAGTACTTC. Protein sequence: CSQTGGKTQYF.

The CDR3 reads CASSQLVVLHYGYTF. DNA of the CDR3: TGTGCCAGTAGTCAACTTGTGGTTCTTCACTATGGCTACACCTTC. The gene calls are TRBV19 and TRBJ1-2; D is undetermined. The CDR3 extends over 15 amino acids. V was trimmed by 5 bases and J by 3 bases, leaving 16 bases between them. The germline V gene encodes CDR1 LNHDA and CDR2 SQIVND (reference sequence).